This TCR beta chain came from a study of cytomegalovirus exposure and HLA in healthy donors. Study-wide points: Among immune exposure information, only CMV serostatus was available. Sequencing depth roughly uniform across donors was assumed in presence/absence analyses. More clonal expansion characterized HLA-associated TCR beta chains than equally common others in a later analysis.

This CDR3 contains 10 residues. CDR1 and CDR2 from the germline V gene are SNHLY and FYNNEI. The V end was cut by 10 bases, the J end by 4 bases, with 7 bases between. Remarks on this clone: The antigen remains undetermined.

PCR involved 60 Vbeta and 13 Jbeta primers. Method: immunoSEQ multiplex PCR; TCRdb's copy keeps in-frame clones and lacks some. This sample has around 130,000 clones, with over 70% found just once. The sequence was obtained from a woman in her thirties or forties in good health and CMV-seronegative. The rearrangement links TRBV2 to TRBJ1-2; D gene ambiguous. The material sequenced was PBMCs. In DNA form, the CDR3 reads TGTGCCACACGGGGCTATGGCTACACCTTC. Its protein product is CATRGYGYTF.